Described below is a single T cell receptor beta chain sequence and its context. The antigen is unknown. This PCR relied on a set of 60 Vbeta primers and 13 Jbeta primers. The method was immunoSEQ multiplex PCR; TCRdb's version includes in-frame clones alone and lacks a portion of them. Among roughly 220,000 clones listed, under 80% were seen once. The data were taken from a study of cytomegalovirus exposure and HLA in healthy donors. Study-level findings and limits: The listing of 150 to 200 TCR beta chains classed them as cytomegalovirus-associated. Among TCR sequences, most were rare, though some public TCRs appeared in many donors.

Trimming at V came to 5 bases and at J to 3 bases, leaving 7 bases not matched to a gene. The germline CDR1 and CDR2 sequences are MGHRA and YSYEKL. CDR3 size: 15 residues. The source of this sequence is a woman in her twenties or thirties in good health and CMV-seronegative. The rearrangement links TRBV4-1 to TRBJ2-7, with 10 bases matching TRBD1. Sequencing was performed on PBMCs. The CDR3 DNA follows: TGCGCCAGCAGCAAACCGGGACAGGGGCACTACGAGCAGTACTTC. This sequence encodes CASSKPGQGHYEQYF.